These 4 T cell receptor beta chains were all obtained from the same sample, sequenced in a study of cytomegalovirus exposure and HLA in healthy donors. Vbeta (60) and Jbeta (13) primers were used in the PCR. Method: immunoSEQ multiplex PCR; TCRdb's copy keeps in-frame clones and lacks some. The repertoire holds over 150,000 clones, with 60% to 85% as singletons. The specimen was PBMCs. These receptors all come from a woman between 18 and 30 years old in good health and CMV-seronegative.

The CDR3 sequence is CASSPGQGASEQYF. DNA of the CDR3: TGTGCCAGCAGTCCCGGACAGGGGGCCTCCGAGCAGTACTTC. The chain recombines TRBV6-6 with TRBJ2-7; 11 bases agree with TRBD1. The CDR3 consists of 14 residues. V dropped 5 bases and J dropped 6; count of bases not matched to a gene: 6. Germline V gene data show CDR1 as MNHNY and CDR2 as SVGAGI (reference sequence).

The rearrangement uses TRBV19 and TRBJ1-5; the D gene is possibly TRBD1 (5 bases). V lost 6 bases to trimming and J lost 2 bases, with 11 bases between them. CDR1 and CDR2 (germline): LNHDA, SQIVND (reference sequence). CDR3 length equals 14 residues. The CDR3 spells CASSPWGGNQPQHF. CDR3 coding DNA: TGTGCCAGTAGCCCCTGGGGCGGCAATCAGCCCCAGCATTTT.

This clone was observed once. The CDR3 protein is CASRGWAGGNEQYF. The CDR3 region has the DNA TGTGCCAGCCGGGGTTGGGCAGGGGGCAATGAGCAGTACTTC. The V call is TRBV27, the J call TRBJ2-7, with TRBD1 matching 8 bases. The CDR3 has 14 amino acids. V shed 8 bases, J shed 7 bases, and the junction held 13 bases outside the gene matches. Germline V CDR1 and CDR2: MNHEY, SMNVEV (reference sequence).

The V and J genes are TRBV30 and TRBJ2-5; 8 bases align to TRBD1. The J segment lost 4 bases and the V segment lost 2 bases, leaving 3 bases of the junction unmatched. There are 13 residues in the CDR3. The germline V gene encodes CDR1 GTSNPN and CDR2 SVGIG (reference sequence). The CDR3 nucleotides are TGTGCCTGGAGTTATACAGGGGGAGAGACCCAGTACTTC. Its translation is CAWSYTGGETQYF.